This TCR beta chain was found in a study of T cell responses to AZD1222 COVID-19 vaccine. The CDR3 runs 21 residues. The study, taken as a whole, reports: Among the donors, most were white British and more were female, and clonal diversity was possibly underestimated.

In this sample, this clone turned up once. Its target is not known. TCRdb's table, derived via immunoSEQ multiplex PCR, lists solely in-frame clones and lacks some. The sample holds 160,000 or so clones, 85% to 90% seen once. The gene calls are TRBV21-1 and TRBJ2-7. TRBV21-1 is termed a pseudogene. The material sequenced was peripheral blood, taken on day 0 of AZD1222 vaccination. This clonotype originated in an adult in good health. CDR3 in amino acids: CASSKRGAPYWQGIKTYEQYF. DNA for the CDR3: TGTGCCAGCAGCAAAAGGGGGGCCCCCTATTGGCAGGGTATCAAAACCTACGAGCAGTACTTC.